The present T cell receptor beta chain was sequenced within a study of T-cell reconstitution after alpha-beta-depleted transplantation in children (dated by TCRdb to about 2016). Some background on the complete study: Using TCR repertoire profiling, the study quantitatively followed how T-cell immune reconstitution unfolded in children after TCRalphabeta/CD19-depleted allogeneic hematopoietic cell transplantation. Results and caveats for the whole study, not just this receptor: In some patients, the high TCRbeta diversity seen at day 60 was put down to recipient T cells and intrathymic progenitors that had survived conditioning. Over subsequent months, a decline in hyperexpanded clone frequencies was noted, and after one year, T-cell counts and TCRbeta diversity were mostly ascribed to newly produced T cells. About two months after transplant, the apparently early recovery of alphabetaT-cell counts reportedly depended on just several hundred clones that had expanded rapidly and came from non-depleted graft cells.

Libraries were prepared through PCR. Sequenced using an Illumina HiSeq 2500. TCR library preparation used molecular barcoding, with unique molecular identifiers applied to normalize quantification of the TCRbeta repertoire. The public reads were run again by TCRdb, first through fastp at Q25 and then through MiXCR, and only productive beta chains were kept. Duplicate CDR3 protein sequences are folded into a single record with the most common DNA and genes. The sample table shows approximately 50,000 distinct CDR3 sequences, and under 6.5% are seen once. 30% to 35% of the sample rests with the top ten. The CDR3 spans 13 residues, from the cysteine through the phenylalanine. Only the CDR3 DNA is retained, 39 bases long and in frame from the first base. CDR1 and CDR2 were assigned from the germline V gene as MGHDK and SYGVNS. V sheds 3 bases and J sheds 6 bases, leaving 12 bases between their ends. This clonotype came up many times. Its antigen remains unidentified. No much larger clone exists at a distance of one base, and base qualities are not known.

The time point label for this specimen denotes: day 60 (about 2 months) after transplantation. The meaning of the sample's treatment or condition label: allogeneic hematopoietic cell transplantation with graft depleted of TCRalphabeta T cells and CD19 B cells. TCRalphabeta/CD19-depleted allogeneic hematopoietic cell grafts were given to the transplant recipients, all of whom were children. This clonotype originated in a female patient younger than 10 who had a stem cell transplant for aplastic anemia, so the T cells may come from the graft donor. Sequenced material: PBMCs, mostly from graft donor cells, taken 60 days after TCRalphabeta/CD19-depleted stem cell transplant. The sequence links TRBV25-1 to TRBJ2-7; the D gene cannot be resolved reliably. The CDR3 protein: CASSDLLQSEQYF. The DNA reads TGTGCCAGCAGTGACTTACTGCAGAGCGAGCAGTACTTC.